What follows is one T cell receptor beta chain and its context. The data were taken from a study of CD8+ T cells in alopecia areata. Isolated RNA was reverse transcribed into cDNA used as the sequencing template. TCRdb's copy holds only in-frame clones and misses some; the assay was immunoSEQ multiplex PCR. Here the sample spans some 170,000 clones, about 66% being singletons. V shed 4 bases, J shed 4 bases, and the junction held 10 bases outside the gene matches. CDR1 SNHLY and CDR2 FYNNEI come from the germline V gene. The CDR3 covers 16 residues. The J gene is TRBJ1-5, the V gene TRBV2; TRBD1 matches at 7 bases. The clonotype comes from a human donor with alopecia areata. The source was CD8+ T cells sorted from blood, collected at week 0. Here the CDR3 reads CASSAGDRRINQPQHF. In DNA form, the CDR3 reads TGTGCCAGCAGTGCCGGGGACAGAAGGATTAATCAGCCCCAGCATTTT.